The 7 T cell receptor beta chains given below trace back to one sample, sequenced in a study of molecular identifiers for immune sequencing clone quantification. Using its own MiXCR run on the PCR reads, TCRdb lists one record per CDR3 protein. The sample carries about 510,000 distinct CDR3 sequences, over 20% recorded once. Sequencing was performed on naive CD8+ T cells from blood, with Jurkat cell RNA spiked in. The sample's subset: FACS-sorted CD8+CD4-CCR7+CD45RA+ naive T cells. The receptors derive from a human donor in good health. Some libraries in this study had Jurkat cell RNA spiked in.

This clonotype has only a few counts. This chain links TRBV27 with TRBJ2-2, with 15 positions matching TRBD2. Germline lookup yields CDR1 MNHEY and CDR2 SMNVEV (reference sequence). The V and J ends lost 7 bases and 4 bases, in that order; junction bases with no gene match: 7. The CDR3 is 17 residues long. CDR3 nucleotides: TGTGCCAGCACCGGACTAGCGGGAGGGCCGAGCACCGGGGAGCTGTTTTTT. Translating it yields CASTGLAGGPSTGELFF.

The V call is TRBV20-1, the J call TRBJ2-1; 7 nucleotides line up with TRBD2. The V segment lost 5 bases and the J segment 5 bases; nucleotides outside the gene matches: 15. Germline assignment: CDR1 DFQATT and CDR2 SNEGSKA (reference sequence). This CDR3 is built from 16 residues. The CDR3, as DNA: TGCAGTGCTCTTTGGACTAGGAGGTTGGGGGACAATGAGCAGTTCTTC. This encodes CSALWTRRLGDNEQFF.

A few counts support this clonotype. The CDR3 spells CASSPNRQGRPAFNEQFF. The CDR3 bases are TGTGCCAGCAGCCCTAATCGGCAGGGGCGACCTGCCTTCAATGAGCAGTTCTTC. This rearrangement joins TRBV6-6 to TRBJ2-1, with D possibly TRBD1 on 6 matching bases. The CDR3 runs to 18 residues. The V gene's germline CDR1 is MNHNY and CDR2 SVGAGI (reference sequence). Trimming pared 6 bases from V and 6 bases from J, leaving 27 bases between.

This clonotype was counted at least ten times. V gene TRBV13 combines with J gene TRBJ2-7; 8 positions match TRBD1. Germline lookup yields CDR1 PRHDT and CDR2 FYEKMQ (reference sequence). This CDR3 contains 16 residues. Trimming took 7 bases from V and 2 from J; bases not matched to a gene: 13. The CDR3 sequence: CASNPAPGQEPYEQYF. In DNA, the CDR3 is TGTGCCAGCAACCCGGCCCCGGGACAGGAGCCCTACGAGCAGTACTTC.

The chain employs TRBV11-2 and TRBJ1-2; D may be TRBD1 (5 bases). The CDR3 sequence is 16 residues long. Germline V gives CDR1 SGHAT, CDR2 FQNNGV. V was cut by 0 bases and J by 5 bases, with 16 bases left in between. As DNA, the CDR3 is TGTGCCAGCAGCTTAGATCCGCAGGGATGGCGTTATGGCTACACCTTC. This gives the protein CASSLDPQGWRYGYTF.

This clonotype turned up a few times. This chain joins TRBV9 and TRBJ2-3, with D possibly TRBD2 on 6 matching bases. Germline values: CDR1 SGDLS, CDR2 YYNGEE. Deletions cut 0 bases from V and 1 base from J, with 9 bases between. This CDR3 region has 15 residues. CDR3: CASSVESGGTDTQYF. The CDR3 DNA is TGTGCCAGCAGCGTAGAGTCGGGGGGCACAGATACGCAGTATTTT.

The chain couples TRBV27 to TRBJ2-7; D might be TRBD1 (6 bases). Germline V gene lookup returns CDR1 MNHEY and CDR2 SMNVEV (reference sequence). The V gene lost 2 bases and the J gene lost 2 bases, with 10 bases spanning the gap. The CDR3 extends over 14 amino acids. The CDR3 here is CASSLRGTAYEQYF. CDR3 DNA: TGTGCCAGCAGTTTAAGGGGGACCGCCTACGAGCAGTACTTC.